A single sample is the source of the 12 T cell receptor beta chains below, sequenced in a study of T-cell memory formation after mild COVID-19. A single record per CDR3 protein comes from TCRdb applying MiXCR to the 5' RACE reads. The sample carries about 470,000 distinct CDR3 sequences, about 23% recorded once. Sequenced: PBMCs or a T cell subset sorted from them (not recorded which). The origin of the receptors is an adult woman who had mild COVID-19 (a few samples of this study predate the infection). Cell type and time point are not known.

The chain has TRBV12-3 or TRBV12-4 and TRBJ1-5, with a tentative D call TRBD1 (6 bases). The V end lost 5 bases, the J end lost 1 base, and 6 bases lay between the germline ends. There are 13 residues in the CDR3. For the CDR3, the DNA is TGTGCCAGCAGTGGACAGAGCAATCAGCCCCAGCATTTT. Residues: CASSGQSNQPQHF.

Turning to this clonotype: Compared with germline, one end of the junction differs, possibly owing to a read error. The gene calls are TRBV7-9 and TRBJ1-2; a possible D gene is TRBD1 (5 bases). Germline V gives CDR1 SEHNR, CDR2 FQNEAQ (reference sequence). CDR3 size: 13 residues. The CDR3 loop reads CASSLGAVRDYTF. The CDR3 nucleotides are TGTGCCAGCAGTTTAGGGGCAGTTCGTGACTACACCTTC.

The table lists this clonotype with a few counts. DNA for the CDR3: TGCGCCAGCAGCTTGGAGCTAGCGGGAGTCGGCGAGCAGTACTTC. Its protein is CASSLELAGVGEQYF. The rearrangement joins TRBV5-1 to TRBJ2-7; 10 nucleotides match TRBD2. CDR3 length: 15 residues. CDR1 and CDR2 (germline): SGHRS, YFSETQ. Trimming took 0 bases from V and 6 from J; bases not matched to a gene: 6. Full variable domain (remainder filled in from reference TRBV5-1 and TRBJ2-7): KAGVTQTPRYLIKTRGQQVTLSCSPISGHRSVSWYQQTPGQGLQFLFEYFSETQRNKGNFPGRFSGRQFSNSRSEMNVSTLELGDSALYLCASSLELAGVGEQYFGPGTRLTVT.

The rearrangement uses TRBV7-6 and TRBJ2-1; 9 nucleotides line up with TRBD2. The CDR3 has 14 residues. Germline V CDR1 and CDR2: SGHVS, FNYEAQ. J gave up 6 bases and V 9 bases, and 9 bases lay outside the gene matches. CDR3 sequence reads: CASSAGGSFNEQFF. CDR3 in DNA: TGTGCCAGTTCCGCGGGGGGGTCTTTCAATGAGCAGTTCTTC.

This clonotype has a handful of counts. The gene calls are TRBV7-2 and TRBJ2-2, with D unresolved. CDR3 length equals 13 residues. Germline CDR1 SGHTA, CDR2 FQGNSA. Trimming pared 1 base from V and 7 bases from J, leaving 7 bases between. Written as DNA, the CDR3 is TGTGCCAGCAGCTTAGGTGTAGTCGGGGAGCTGTTTTTT. Translation: CASSLGVVGELFF. The variable domain in full, completed from reference TRBV7-2 and TRBJ2-2, reads GAGVSQSPSNKVTEKGKDVELRCDPISGHTALYWYRQSLGQGLEFLIYFQGNSAPDKSGLPSDRFSAERTGGSVSTLTIQRTQQEDSAVYLCASSLGVVGELFFGEGSRLTVL.

The sample holds a few counts of this clonotype. The V and J genes are TRBV12-3 or TRBV12-4 and TRBJ2-4; 7 nucleotides line up with TRBD2. Germline trimming cut 4 bases from V and 0 bases from J; bases unmatched to any gene: 3. The CDR3 loop spans 15 amino acids. CDR3 bases: TGTGCCAGCAGTTGGGGGGGGATAGCCAAAAACATTCAGTACTTC. Translating it yields CASSWGGIAKNIQYF.

This clonotype was detected only a few times. This sequence joins TRBV7-9 and TRBJ1-6, with 7 positions matching TRBD1. The V segment lost 5 bases and the J segment 7 bases; nucleotides outside the gene matches: 8. This CDR3 is built from 15 residues. Per germline, CDR1 SEHNR and CDR2 FQNEAQ (reference sequence). The CDR3 DNA follows: TGTGCCAGCAGCGTAGGACAGGACTACAATTCACCCCTCCACTTT. Translated: CASSVGQDYNSPLHF.

CDR3 in DNA: TGCGCCAGCAGCCGAACGGACGCCCGGGAGCTGTTTTTT. Its protein product is CASSRTDARELFF. V and J are TRBV5-1 and TRBJ2-2, with D hard to call. The CDR3 covers 13 residues. From germline, CDR1 is SGHRS and CDR2 YFSETQ. V was shortened by 4 bases and J by 9 bases, with 13 bases between the two germline ends.

This rearrangement joins TRBV13 to TRBJ2-2; 8 positions match TRBD1. Germline CDR1 PRHDT, CDR2 FYEKMQ (reference sequence). Trimming took 5 bases from V and 7 from J; bases not matched to a gene: 3. The CDR3 covers 13 residues. The CDR3 region is CASSRTGIGELFF. DNA of the CDR3: TGTGCCAGCAGCCGGACAGGGATCGGGGAGCTGTTTTTT.

This clonotype occurred a few times. The rearrangement uses TRBV7-9 and TRBJ1-2; D is perhaps TRBD1 (5 bases). Germline CDR1 reads SEHNR; CDR2 reads FQNEAQ (reference sequence). Trimming left V 1 base short and J 4 bases short, with 7 bases between. The CDR3 has 13 amino acids. The CDR3 protein is CASSLGGVYGYTF. CDR3 DNA: TGTGCCAGCAGCTTAGGAGGGGTCTATGGCTACACCTTC.

V usage is TRBV29-1 and J usage is TRBJ2-7; 7 nucleotides align to TRBD2. CDR1 is SQVTM, CDR2 ANQGSEA, per germline. V gave up 6 bases and J gave up 3 bases; unmatched junction bases: 2. There are 11 residues in the CDR3. Here the CDR3 DNA reads TGCAGCGTGGGGGGGGGCTACGAGCAGTACTTC. It encodes CSVGGGYEQYF.

This clonotype was seen more than once but under ten times. The rearrangement uses TRBV5-1 and TRBJ2-5, with unresolved D. The CDR3 extends over 15 amino acids. V was pared by 5 bases and J by 5 bases, with 19 bases between. CDR1 is SGHRS, CDR2 YFSETQ, per germline. The CDR3 DNA reads TGCGCCAGCAGACCCGATGGGGTAGTGGAGGAGACCCAGTACTTC. Translated: CASRPDGVVEETQYF.